Sequencing of this TCR beta chain was carried out in a study of T cell responses to AZD1222 COVID-19 vaccine. Overall study results and limits: Receipt of two AZD1222 doses was followed by a rise in Spike-specific TCR breadth and depth. Females made up more of the donors, who were largely white British, and clonal diversity may have come out too low.

TCRdb keeps only in-frame clones here, not all; method: immunoSEQ multiplex PCR. Of 110,000 or so clones detected, just over 90% appear once; the ten largest clones hold 4% to 5.5%. In regard to this clone: What it binds is not known. Mismatch with germline at one junction end may stem from a read error.

This CDR3 has 13 residues. The V gene's germline CDR1 is SNHLY and CDR2 FYNNEI. This clonotype originated in an adult in good health. This chain uses TRBV2 with TRBJ2-7, with 8 bases that match TRBD1. Sequences were derived from peripheral blood, sampled on day 0 of AZD1222 vaccination. The DNA of the CDR3 is TGTGCCAGCAGTCCCAGGGGGCTAGCCGGCGAGGACTTC. Translation: CASSPRGLAGEDF.